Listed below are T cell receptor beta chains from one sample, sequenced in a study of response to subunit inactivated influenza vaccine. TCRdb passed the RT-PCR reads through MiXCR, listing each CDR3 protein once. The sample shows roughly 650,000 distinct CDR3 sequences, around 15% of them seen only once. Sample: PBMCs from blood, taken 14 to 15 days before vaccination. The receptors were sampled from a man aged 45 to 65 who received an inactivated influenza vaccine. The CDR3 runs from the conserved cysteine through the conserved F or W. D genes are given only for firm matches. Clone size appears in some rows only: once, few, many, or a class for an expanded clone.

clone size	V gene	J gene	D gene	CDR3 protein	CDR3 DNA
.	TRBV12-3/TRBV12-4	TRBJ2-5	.	CASKEAEETQYF	TGTGCCAGCAAGGAGGCAGAGGAGACCCAGTACTTC
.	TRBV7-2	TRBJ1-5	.	CASSLRRGPNQPQHF	TGTGCCAGCAGCTTACGCAGGGGACCGAATCAGCCCCAGCATTTT
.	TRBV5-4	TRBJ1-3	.	CASQLGAAYSGNTIYF	TGTGCCAGCCAACTGGGGGCAGCTTACTCTGGAAACACCATATATTTT
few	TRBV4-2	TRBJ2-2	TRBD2	CASSQEVPGLAENTGELFF	TGTGCCAGCAGCCAAGAAGTCCCGGGCCTAGCGGAAAACACCGGGGAGCTGTTTTTT
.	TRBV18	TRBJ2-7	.	CASSPSSARGEQYF	TGTGCCAGCTCACCATCTAGCGCCCGGGGAGAGCAGTACTTC
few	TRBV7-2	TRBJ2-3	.	CASSLNGRGEDTQYF	TGTGCCAGCAGCTTAAATGGCAGGGGGGAAGATACGCAGTATTTT
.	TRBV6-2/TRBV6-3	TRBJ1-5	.	CASSKDTSQPQHF	TGTGCCAGCAGTAAGGACACCAGTCAGCCCCAGCATTTT
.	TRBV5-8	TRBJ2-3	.	CASSGQSRADTQYF	TGTGCCAGCAGCGGACAGTCAAGGGCTGATACGCAGTATTTT
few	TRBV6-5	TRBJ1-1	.	CASSYLRDTEAFF	TGTGCCAGCAGTTACTTGAGGGACACTGAAGCTTTCTTT
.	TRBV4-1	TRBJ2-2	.	CASSQDRGDVYTGELFF	TGCGCCAGCAGCCAAGATCGAGGGGACGTGTACACCGGGGAGCTGTTTTTT
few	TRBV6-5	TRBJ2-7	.	CASSYGLGTYEQYF	TGTGCCAGCAGTTACGGCCTGGGAACCTACGAGCAGTACTTC
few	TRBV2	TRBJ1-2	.	CASSESIRVDGYTF	TGTGCCAGCAGTGAAAGTATCAGGGTTGATGGCTACACCTTC
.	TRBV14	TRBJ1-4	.	CASSQDHGDVLFF	TGTGCCAGCAGCCAAGACCACGGAGACGTACTGTTTTTT
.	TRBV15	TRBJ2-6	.	CATSSGHGSLDSGANVLTF	TGTGCCACCAGCAGTGGACACGGGTCACTTGACTCTGGGGCCAACGTCCTGACTTTC
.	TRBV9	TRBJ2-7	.	CASSSDPETYEQYF	TGTGCCAGCAGCTCAGACCCGGAAACCTACGAGCAGTACTTC
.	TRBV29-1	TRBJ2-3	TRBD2	CSVDGAGGTDTQYF	TGCAGCGTTGATGGGGCGGGGGGCACAGATACGCAGTATTTT
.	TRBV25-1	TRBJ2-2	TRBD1	CASDRTGTGELFF	TGTGCCAGCGACCGGACAGGCACCGGGGAGCTGTTTTTT
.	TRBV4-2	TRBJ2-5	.	CASSPGEGASQETQYF	TGTGCCAGCAGCCCCGGGGAGGGGGCGAGCCAAGAGACCCAGTACTTC
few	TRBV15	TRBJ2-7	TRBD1	CATRTGQGPYEQYF	TGTGCCACCAGAACGGGACAGGGCCCCTACGAGCAGTACTTC
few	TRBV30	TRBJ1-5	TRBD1	CAWNTGGNQPQHF	TGTGCCTGGAACACAGGGGGGAATCAGCCCCAGCATTTT
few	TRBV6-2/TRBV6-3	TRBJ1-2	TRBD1	CASAGTGGIWGYGYTF	TGTGCCAGCGCCGGGACAGGGGGCATCTGGGGCTATGGCTACACCTTC
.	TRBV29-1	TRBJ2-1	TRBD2	CSVEGREGSSYNEQFF	TGCAGCGTTGAAGGCCGGGAGGGAAGCTCCTACAATGAGCAGTTCTTC